The next 6 T cell receptor beta chains were all read from a single sample in a study of T cells in Graves' hyperthyroidism and ophthalmopathy. Researchers took RNA transcripts and amplified the TCR beta CDR3 regions from them. HTBI primers were employed in a first-round RT-PCR of the TCR CDR3. One entry per CDR3 protein, called by TCRdb with MiXCR from the multiplex PCR reads. This sample has about 410,000 distinct CDR3 sequences, with roughly 14% found just once. Sequences were obtained from blood. The receptors here all came from a man younger than 30 with Graves' ophthalmopathy.

The sample holds a few counts of this clonotype. The rearrangement joins TRBV19 to TRBJ1-5; TRBD1 matches 9 bases. The CDR3 has 14 amino acids. Losses at the gene ends were 7 bases for V and 11 bases for J; bases not matched to a gene: 12. Germline CDR1 is LNHDA and CDR2 is SQIVND (reference sequence). The CDR3 DNA sequence: TGTGCCAGTAAAAGGGACAGGGTCGATCGGGCCCAGCATTTT. Protein: CASKRDRVDRAQHF.

The chain combines TRBV6-6 with TRBJ1-6, with a tentative D call TRBD1 (5 bases). The CDR3 consists of 15 residues. The V and J ends lost 2 bases and 5 bases respectively, with 10 bases between them. Germline assignment: CDR1 MNHNY and CDR2 SVGAGI (reference sequence). The CDR3 sequence is CASSYEGGDNSPLHF. The CDR3 coding sequence is TGTGCCAGCAGTTACGAGGGAGGGGATAATTCACCCCTCCACTTT.

This clonotype was found many times. The J gene is TRBJ2-1, the V gene TRBV2; either TRBD1 or TRBD2 may supply D (7 bases each). Germline loops: CDR1 SNHLY, CDR2 FYNNEI. V lost 2 bases and J 8 bases, leaving 16 bases between the germline ends. CDR3 length equals 15 residues. This CDR3 reads CASSETAGGAHEQFF. The DNA for the CDR3 is TGTGCCAGCAGTGAAACGGCAGGGGGGGCCCATGAGCAGTTCTTC.

This clonotype appeared a few times. The chain is built from TRBV28 and TRBJ2-7; weak D call: TRBD2 (6 bases). Trimming took off 5 bases at V and 2 bases at J, with 16 bases between the two ends. Germline loops: CDR1 MDHEN, CDR2 SYDVKM. The CDR3 is made up of 15 amino acids. CDR3: CASSSRGLLTYEQYF. The CDR3 DNA reads TGTGCCAGCAGTAGCCGGGGACTCCTAACCTACGAGCAGTACTTC.

At least ten counts were recorded for this clonotype. The rearrangement links TRBV4-1 to TRBJ2-5, with D maybe TRBD1 (5 bases). The CDR3 covers 14 residues. The V gene lost 1 base and the J gene lost 3 bases, with 9 bases spanning the gap. Per the germline V gene, CDR1 is MGHRA and CDR2 is YSYEKL. This CDR3 reads CASSQAQGEETQYF. In DNA, the CDR3 is TGCGCCAGCAGCCAAGCCCAGGGTGAAGAGACCCAGTACTTC.

This clonotype has ten or more counts. The chain uses TRBV28 and TRBJ2-7; a weak D match, TRBD1 (5 bases). This CDR3 has 15 residues. Trimming left V 5 bases short and J 5 bases short, with 19 bases between. Germline V lookup: CDR1 MDHEN, CDR2 SYDVKM. The CDR3 protein is CASSLQNLWGHEQYF. DNA of the CDR3: TGTGCCAGCAGTCTACAAAATCTATGGGGCCACGAGCAGTACTTC.